The 6 T cell receptor beta chains presented below share a single source sample, sequenced in a study of T cell repertoires in cytomegalovirus infection. TCRdb re-derived calls from the reads in MiXCR, one entry per CDR3 protein. Found here are under 150,000 distinct CDR3 sequences, roughly 25% of them singletons; the top ten hold 30% to 40%. Their antigen targets remain unknown. Source material: PBMCs, sequenced either directly or after in vitro stimulation (not recorded which). These receptor sequences come from a human donor in good health (CMV status not recorded). Some clones in this sample may be carry-over from other donors' samples.

The rearrangement links TRBV19 to TRBJ1-2; TRBD1 might be the D (5 bases). V was pared by 0 bases and J by 8 bases, with 16 bases between. CDR1 is LNHDA, CDR2 SQIVND, per germline (reference sequence). The CDR3 spans 15 residues. The CDR3 loop reads CASSIEVRGPMGYTF. The CDR3 DNA reads TGTGCCAGTAGTATAGAGGTTAGGGGTCCTATGGGCTACACCTTC.

The rearrangement uses TRBV20-1 and TRBJ1-1; D call uncertain. The germline V gene encodes CDR1 DFQATT and CDR2 SNEGSKA (reference sequence). The CDR3 runs 12 residues. V was pared by 0 bases and J by 3 bases, with 5 bases between. This chain's CDR3 is CSARERDTEAFF. The DNA of the CDR3 is TGCAGTGCTAGAGAAAGAGACACTGAAGCTTTCTTT.

This chain joins TRBV6-5 and TRBJ1-3, with 8 positions matching TRBD1. CDR1 and CDR2 from the germline V gene are MNHEY and SVGAGI. This CDR3 contains 14 residues. Germline trimming cut 6 bases from V and 4 bases from J; bases unmatched to any gene: 5. CDR3 amino acids: CASRGDRKGNTIYF. The CDR3 DNA follows: TGTGCCAGCAGAGGGGACAGGAAGGGAAACACCATATATTTT.

The CDR3 DNA is TGTGCCATCAGTGGTGAAATCCTCAGGAACACCGGGGAGCTGTTTTTT. This codes for CAISGEILRNTGELFF. This chain joins TRBV10-3 and TRBJ2-2; D ambiguous. The CDR3 is 16 amino acids. The germline V gene encodes CDR1 ENHRY and CDR2 SYGVKD. The V and J ends lost 4 bases and 1 base respectively, with 13 bases between them.

This clonotype turned up a few times. The chain joins TRBV5-1 to TRBJ1-1, with TRBD1 identical over 12 bases. Trimming cost V 0 bases and J 0 bases; bases outside gene matches: 9. Germline V lookup: CDR1 SGHRS, CDR2 YFSETQ. This CDR3 contains 19 residues. In DNA form, the CDR3 reads TGCGCCAGCAGCTTGGCGGGGACAGGGGGCATTCGGATGAACACTGAAGCTTTCTTT. Its protein is CASSLAGTGGIRMNTEAFF.

The chain is built from TRBV15 and TRBJ2-1; 11 bases fit TRBD2. From germline, CDR1 is LNHNV and CDR2 YYDKDF (reference sequence). The V and J ends lost 0 bases and 2 bases, in that order; junction bases with no gene match: 6. This CDR3 region has 18 residues. The CDR3 reads CATSRDPLAGGPYNEQFF. The CDR3 coding sequence is TGTGCCACCAGCAGAGACCCCTTAGCGGGAGGGCCCTACAATGAGCAGTTCTTC.